These 18 T cell receptor beta chains came from one sample sequenced in a study of regulatory T cells in long-lasting Graves disease. The time point is: persistent/refractory GD, antithyroid drugs over 5 years with positive TRAb. Scientists built the TCR library using RNA that was extracted from PBMCs. In building TCR beta libraries, iRepertoire HTBI primers were used together with Arm-PCR of CDR3 regions. One entry per CDR3 protein results from TCRdb running MiXCR on the multiplex PCR reads. This table holds fewer than 450,000 distinct CDR3 sequences, around 21% found once. The sample in question was peripheral blood mononuclear cells (PBMCs), obtained when the disease was refractory, from a patient treated with antithyroid drugs. Every receptor here comes from a female donor with Graves disease.

This clonotype was counted ten times or more. The chain joins TRBV9 to TRBJ1-1; tentatively, D is TRBD1 (6 bases). This CDR3 contains 13 residues. Trimming pared 0 bases from V and 11 bases from J, leaving 14 bases between. The germline gives CDR1 SGDLS, CDR2 YYNGEE. In nucleotides, the CDR3 is TGTGCCAGCAGCGTAGGCGGGGGGACAACGGCTTTCTTT. Protein sequence: CASSVGGGTTAFF.

The V call is TRBV11-2, the J call TRBJ2-1; D unresolved. The length of the CDR3 is 12 residues. Germline V lookup: CDR1 SGHAT, CDR2 FQNNGV. V was clipped by 1 base and J by 9 bases, with 7 bases between them. This CDR3 reads CASSLGWGEQFF. CDR3 coding DNA: TGTGCCAGCAGCTTAGGGTGGGGTGAGCAGTTCTTC.

There are many counts of this clonotype. The chain has TRBV2 and TRBJ1-2; no clear D gene. The CDR3 has 12 residues. V was trimmed by 4 bases and J by 8 bases, leaving 11 bases between them. In germline, CDR1 is SNHLY, CDR2 FYNNEI. The CDR3 here is CASSAHRVGYTF. The CDR3 DNA is TGTGCCAGCAGTGCGCACCGGGTGGGCTACACCTTC.

This clonotype was recorded many times. The gene calls are TRBV20-1 and TRBJ1-1, with D maybe TRBD1 (6 bases). The length of the CDR3 is 14 residues. Trimming cost V 0 bases and J 6 bases, with 14 bases left between them. Germline CDR1 and CDR2: DFQATT and SNEGSKA (reference sequence). The CDR3 sequence: CSAREGRGMPEAFF. The CDR3 region has the DNA TGCAGTGCTAGAGAGGGCAGGGGTATGCCTGAAGCTTTCTTT.

The table lists this clonotype with a few counts. J is TRBJ1-3 and V is TRBV20-1; no reliable D call. The ends were cut back, 3 bases at V and 3 bases at J, with 3 bases in the middle. The CDR3 length is 11 residues. Germline lookup yields CDR1 DFQATT and CDR2 SNEGSKA (reference sequence). The CDR3 loop reads CSARRGNTIYF. CDR3 coding DNA: TGCAGTGCTAGGCGTGGAAACACCATATATTTT.

At least ten counts were recorded for this clonotype. The V call is TRBV20-1, the J call TRBJ2-5; 8 bases are a match to TRBD1. Germline trimming cut 5 bases from V and 3 bases from J; bases unmatched to any gene: 8. The CDR3 contains 14 residues. Germline V CDR1 and CDR2: DFQATT, SNEGSKA (reference sequence). CDR3 in DNA: TGCAGTGCTCACCGGACAGGGCTGAAAGAGACCCAGTACTTC. Translating it yields CSAHRTGLKETQYF.

The CDR3 DNA reads as TGCGCCACGCGGGGCGGGGGCTATATTGAAGCTTTCTTT. Translation: CATRGGGYIEAFF. The chain recombines TRBV4-1 with TRBJ1-1; the D gene is possibly TRBD1 (6 bases). This CDR3 is built from 13 residues. V was clipped by 10 bases and J by 7 bases, with 19 bases between them. Per the germline V gene, CDR1 is MGHRA and CDR2 is YSYEKL.

There are a few counts of this clonotype. The genes are TRBV20-1 and TRBJ2-7; 10 bases fit TRBD2. The germline V gene encodes CDR1 DFQATT and CDR2 SNEGSKA (reference sequence). CDR3 length: 16 residues. The trim removed 1 base at V and 5 bases at J, leaving 11 bases unmatched. CDR3 sequence (DNA): TGCAGTGCTAGAGTCCCCGCGAGCGGGAGGGCCGACGAGCAGTACTTC. It specifies CSARVPASGRADEQYF.

In the case of this clonotype: This clone may be a read error of a much larger clone one base away. The V and J genes are TRBV28 and TRBJ2-7; the D gene is possibly TRBD2 (7 bases). Germline V gives CDR1 MDHEN, CDR2 SYDVKM. V was shortened by 5 bases and J by 6 bases, with 20 bases between the two germline ends. The CDR3 length is 15 residues. For the CDR3, the DNA is TGTGCCAGCAGTACGAGGAGGGGGGGTACCTGCGAGCAGTACTTC. Translated, it gives CASSTRRGGTCEQYF.

This clonotype was picked up a small number of times. The chain is built from TRBV4-3 and TRBJ1-2, with D tentatively TRBD1 (5 bases). Germline lookup yields CDR1 LGHNA and CDR2 YSLEER. This CDR3 contains 16 residues. The V end lost 0 bases, the J end lost 8 bases, and 19 bases lay between the germline ends. CDR3 sequence: CASSQDRGAGRRGYTF. As DNA, the CDR3 is TGCGCCAGCAGCCAAGATCGTGGGGCCGGACGTCGGGGCTACACCTTC.

The V call is TRBV7-9, the J call TRBJ2-7; D not certain. Per germline, CDR1 SEHNR and CDR2 FQNEAQ (reference sequence). This CDR3 has 13 amino acids. Deletions cut 5 bases from V and 3 bases from J, with 11 bases between. CDR3 in amino acids: CASSQTAVYEQYF. The CDR3 nucleotides read TGTGCCAGCAGCCAGACTGCTGTCTACGAGCAGTACTTC.

The sample holds many counts of this clonotype. The chain uses TRBV27 and TRBJ1-2; TRBD1 matches at 10 bases. With 6 bases clipped from V and 5 bases from J, the junction kept 6 bases outside the gene matches. The CDR3 is made up of 14 amino acids. Germline CDR1 is MNHEY and CDR2 is SMNVEV (reference sequence). The CDR3, as DNA: TGTGCCAGCAGCCCTCCGGGACAGGGGTATGGCTACACCTTC. Its translation is CASSPPGQGYGYTF.

On this clonotype itself: This could be a read error, since a much larger clone is one nucleotide away. CDR3 amino acids: CAGRESGRETQYF. CDR3 sequence (DNA): TGTGCCGGCAGGGAGAGTGGGCGGGAGACCCAGTACTTC. The V call is TRBV6-1, the J call TRBJ2-5; either TRBD1 or TRBD2 may supply D (5 bases each). The V gene's germline CDR1 is MNHNS and CDR2 SASEGT. This CDR3 is 13 amino acids long.

The table lists this clonotype with a few counts. CDR3 DNA: TGTGCCAGCAGCCATCTTGGGGGACAGCCGGGGGAGCAGTACTTC. Its translation is CASSHLGGQPGEQYF. The rearrangement uses TRBV14 and TRBJ2-7; 7 nucleotides agree with TRBD1. With V trimmed by 3 bases and J by 7 bases, 12 bases remained unmatched. The CDR3 is 15 residues long. Germline V gene lookup returns CDR1 SGHDN and CDR2 FVKESK.

This clonotype was observed many times. This chain uses TRBV2 with TRBJ2-7, with 8 positions matching TRBD2. CDR1 is SNHLY, CDR2 FYNNEI, per germline. Germline trimming cut 3 bases from V and 3 bases from J; bases unmatched to any gene: 4. The CDR3 totals 14 residues. The CDR3 loop reads CASSETSDFYEQYF. The CDR3 coding sequence is TGTGCCAGCAGTGAGACTAGCGATTTCTACGAGCAGTACTTC.

The rearrangement links TRBV5-1 to TRBJ2-7; D unresolved. The V end lost 4 bases, the J end lost 2 bases, and 10 bases lay between the germline ends. Germline assignment: CDR1 SGHRS and CDR2 YFSETQ. CDR3 length: 13 amino acids. The CDR3 here is CASSPVNPYEQYF. Here the CDR3 DNA reads TGCGCCAGCAGCCCTGTAAATCCCTACGAGCAGTACTTC.

This clonotype was seen a few times. The chain uses TRBV29-1 and TRBJ1-2, with D unclear. Trimming removed 4 bases from V and 7 bases from J, with 16 bases in between. The V gene's germline CDR1 is SQVTM and CDR2 ANQGSEA. This CDR3 spans 13 amino acids. Here the CDR3 reads CSVGLSMDVGYTF. For the CDR3, the DNA is TGCAGCGTTGGATTAAGTATGGACGTTGGCTACACCTTC.

Comments on this clonotype: Sequence at one end of the junction differs from germline and may be a read error. V usage is TRBV5-6 and J usage is TRBJ2-7; D is perhaps TRBD1 (6 bases). Germline V gene lookup returns CDR1 SGHDT and CDR2 YYEEEE. The CDR3 spans 17 residues. The CDR3 sequence: CASSSQSGGTGYYEQYF. Written as DNA, the CDR3 is TGTGCCAGCAGCTCCCAGAGTGGGGGCACGGGGTACTACGAGCAGTACTTT.